Here is one T cell receptor (beta chain) with its context. The data originate from a study of blood T cell repertoires in COVID-19. Background on the study: T cells, B-cell-depleted T cells, or PBMCs provided the cDNA or gDNA that served as material.

The CDR3 is 14 residues long. V lost 9 bases to trimming and J lost 5 bases, with 17 bases between them. Looked up from germline, CDR1 is SGHNT and CDR2 is YYREEE (reference sequence). Authors' data handling: Quantification of nucleated cells was approximated via reference gene primer amplification. Assay used: immunoSEQ multiplex PCR; TCRdb lists only in-frame clones, some missing. That table is the source of V, J and clone size, and D and trimming were worked out from the DNA. The sample has 200,000 to 300,000 clones, 81% seen once. Sample: peripheral blood. The chain links TRBV5-4 to TRBJ2-2; D perhaps matches TRBD1 (5 bases). The origin of this receptor is a woman of 80 years or more with COVID-19, enrolled during active disease. The CDR3 loop reads CATTRRRTTGELFF. The CDR3 nucleotides read TGTGCCACCACGAGGCGACGGACAACCGGGGAGCTGTTTTTT. Full variable domain (rest looked up from reference TRBV5-4 and TRBJ2-2): ETGVTQSPTHLIKTRGQQVTLRCSSQSGHNTVSWYQQALGQGPQFIFQYYREEENGRGNFPPRFSGLQFPNYSSELNVNALELDDSALYLCATTRRRTTGELFFGEGSRLTVL.